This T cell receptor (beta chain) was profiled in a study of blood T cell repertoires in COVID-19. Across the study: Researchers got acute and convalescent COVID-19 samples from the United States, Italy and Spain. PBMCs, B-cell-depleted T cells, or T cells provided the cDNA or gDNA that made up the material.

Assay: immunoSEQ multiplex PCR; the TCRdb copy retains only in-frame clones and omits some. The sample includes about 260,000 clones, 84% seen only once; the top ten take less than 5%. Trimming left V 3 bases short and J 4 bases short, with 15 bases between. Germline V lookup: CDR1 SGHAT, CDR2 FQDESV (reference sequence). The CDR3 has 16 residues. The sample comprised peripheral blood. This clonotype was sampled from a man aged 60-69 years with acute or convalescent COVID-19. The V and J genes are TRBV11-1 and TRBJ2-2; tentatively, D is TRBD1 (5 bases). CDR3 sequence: CASSFDSDRPTGELFF. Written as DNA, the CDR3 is TGTGCCAGCAGCTTCGACTCTGACAGACCCACCGGGGAGCTGTTTTTT. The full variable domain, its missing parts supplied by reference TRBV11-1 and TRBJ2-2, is EAEVAQSPRYKITEKSQAVAFWCDPISGHATLYWYRQILGQGPELLVQFQDESVVDDSQLPKDRFSAERLKGVDSTLKIQPAELGDSAMYLCASSFDSDRPTGELFFGEGSRLTVL.